Shown below are 17 T cell receptor beta chains from a single sample sequenced in a study of cytomegalovirus exposure and HLA in healthy donors. Use of 60 Vbeta and 13 Jbeta primers characterized the PCR. Assay used: immunoSEQ multiplex PCR; TCRdb lists only in-frame clones, some missing. Altogether 150,000 to 200,000 clones are present, 75% to 90% being singletons, with the ten largest covering less than 5%. Sequenced: PBMCs. All receptors derive from a man aged 50 or older in good health and CMV-seropositive.

The genes are TRBV9 and TRBJ2-7; 8 nucleotides agree with TRBD2. V shed 0 bases and J 1 base; nucleotides not matched to a gene: 3. This CDR3 contains 15 residues. Per germline, CDR1 SGDLS and CDR2 YYNGEE. The CDR3 here is CASSVDGGVSYEQYF. The CDR3 nucleotides read TGTGCCAGCAGCGTAGACGGGGGGGTATCCTACGAGCAGTACTTC.

This clone was picked up one time. The gene calls are TRBV28 and TRBJ2-5; D remains ambiguous. V lost 4 bases and J 2 bases, leaving 11 bases between the germline ends. CDR3 length equals 14 residues. The germline V gene encodes CDR1 MDHEN and CDR2 SYDVKM. For the CDR3, the DNA is TGTGCCAGCAGTTCACCGACAATTCAAGAGACCCAGTACTTC. Protein product: CASSSPTIQETQYF. Variable domain in full (rest from reference TRBV28 and TRBJ2-5): DVKVTQSSRYLVKRTGEKVFLECVQDMDHENMFWYRQDPGLGLRLIYFSYDVKMKEKGDIPEGYSVSREKKERFSLILESASTNQTSMYLCASSSPTIQETQYFGPGTRLLVL.

The chain recombines TRBV11-2 with TRBJ2-3; D is unresolved. The germline V and J ends were trimmed by 0 bases and 0 bases, with 7 bases remaining between them. Germline CDR1 and CDR2: SGHAT and FQNNGV. This CDR3 contains 15 residues. CDR3 amino acids: CASSLEAVSTDTQYF. Written as DNA, the CDR3 is TGTGCCAGCAGCTTAGAGGCAGTTAGCACAGATACGCAGTATTTT.

The rearrangement links TRBV27 to TRBJ2-1, with 14 nucleotides matching TRBD2. The CDR3 runs 17 residues. The J segment lost 8 bases and the V segment lost 1 base, leaving 7 bases of the junction unmatched. Germline values: CDR1 MNHEY, CDR2 SMNVEV (reference sequence). CDR3 sequence reads: CASSLYGTSGSFDEQFF. The CDR3 DNA sequence: TGTGCCAGCAGTTTATATGGGACTAGCGGGAGTTTCGATGAGCAGTTCTTC.

The chain couples TRBV29-1 to TRBJ2-3, with D perhaps TRBD2 (6 bases). The CDR3 runs to 13 residues. Germline assignment: CDR1 SQVTM and CDR2 ANQGSEA. V lost 7 bases and J lost 2, with 13 bases in between. The CDR3 coding sequence is TGCAGCGCTGGGACTGGTTTCACAGATACGCAGTATTTT. It translates to CSAGTGFTDTQYF.

The CDR3 protein is CASRQTGGLTGELFF. The CDR3 nucleotides are TGTGCCAGCAGGCAAACAGGGGGCTTAACCGGGGAGCTGTTTTTT. This chain uses TRBV7-6 with TRBJ2-2; 9 bases match TRBD1. J gave up 5 bases and V 6 bases, and 7 bases lay outside the gene matches. CDR1 is SGHVS, CDR2 FNYEAQ, per germline. The CDR3 is 15 residues long. Full variable domain (missing parts from reference TRBV7-6 and TRBJ2-2): GAGVSQSPRYKVTKRGQDVALRCDPISGHVSLYWYRQALGQGPEFLTYFNYEAQQDKSGLPNDRFSAERPEGSISTLTIQRTEQRDSAMYRCASRQTGGLTGELFFGEGSRLTVL.

This rearrangement joins TRBV5-1 to TRBJ1-5; 7 nucleotides line up with TRBD1. The CDR3 contains 14 residues. J lost 5 bases, V lost 4 bases, and 6 bases had no gene match. Germline assignment: CDR1 SGHRS and CDR2 YFSETQ. The CDR3 coding sequence is TGCGCCAGCAGCCCCCGACAGGGCGATCAGCCCCAGCATTTT. This translates into CASSPRQGDQPQHF.

This chain links TRBV14 with TRBJ2-7; 9 nucleotides match TRBD2. V gave up 4 bases and J gave up 2 bases; unmatched junction bases: 3. The germline V gene has CDR1 SGHDN and CDR2 FVKESK. The CDR3 loop spans 14 amino acids. CDR3 protein: CASSRASGTYEQYF. In DNA, the CDR3 is TGTGCCAGCAGCCGGGCTAGCGGGACCTACGAGCAGTACTTC.

This chain's CDR3 is CASSLVAGPYNEQFF. The CDR3 DNA is TGTGCCAGCAGCTTGGTGGCGGGGCCCTACAATGAGCAGTTCTTC. The V and J genes are TRBV5-6 and TRBJ2-1; maybe TRBD2 (6 bases). Germline CDR1 is SGHDT and CDR2 is YYEEEE. V gave up 0 bases and J gave up 2 bases, with 9 bases separating them. The length of the CDR3 is 15 residues.

There are a few counts of this clone. CDR3 sequence reads: CSVEDSPHGYSGNTIYF. As DNA, the CDR3 is TGCAGCGTTGAAGATAGTCCGCACGGGTACTCTGGAAACACCATATATTTT. The chain couples TRBV29-1 to TRBJ1-3, with no clear D. Trimming left V 0 bases short and J 0 bases short, with 15 bases between. Germline V gives CDR1 SQVTM, CDR2 ANQGSEA. The CDR3 runs 17 residues.

The V gene is TRBV9, the J gene TRBJ2-1; 9 bases map to TRBD2. The germline V gene encodes CDR1 SGDLS and CDR2 YYNGEE. There are 15 residues in the CDR3. With V trimmed by 4 bases and J by 10 bases, 12 bases remained unmatched. CDR3 region: CASSPPAGGPGEQFF. The CDR3 nucleotides read TGTGCCAGCAGCCCGCCGGCGGGGGGGCCTGGGGAGCAGTTCTTC. Drawing the rest from reference TRBV9 and TRBJ2-1, the complete variable domain is DSGVTQTPKHLITATGQRVTLRCSPRSGDLSVYWYQQSLDQGLQFLIQYYNGEERAKGNILERFSAQQFPDLHSELNLSSLELGDSALYFCASSPPAGGPGEQFFGPGTRLTVL.

The chain recombines TRBV6-6 with TRBJ2-4; 7 bases agree with TRBD1. The CDR3 contains 15 residues. V shed 7 bases and J 0 bases; nucleotides not matched to a gene: 6. CDR1 is MNHNY, CDR2 SVGAGI, per germline (reference sequence). For the CDR3, the DNA is TGTGCCAGCACCGACAGGGATCTAGCCAAAAACATTCAGTACTTC. The encoded protein is CASTDRDLAKNIQYF.

This clone was counted only a few times. The V gene is TRBV7-8, the J gene TRBJ1-1; possible D gene TRBD1, 5 bases. Germline lookup yields CDR1 SGHVS and CDR2 FQNEAQ. V lost 5 bases and J lost 5, with 12 bases in between. CDR3 length equals 13 residues. CDR3 loop: CASSHGGETEAFF. The CDR3 DNA follows: TGTGCCAGCAGCCACGGGGGGGAAACTGAAGCTTTCTTT.

The chain is built from TRBV19 and TRBJ1-6; 7 bases are shared with TRBD1. Germline CDR1 is LNHDA and CDR2 is SQIVND (reference sequence). The junction had 9 bases not matched to a gene; V was cut back by 7 bases and J by 6 bases. The CDR3 spans 15 residues. Here the CDR3 reads CASTTRGTVNSPLHF. The CDR3 DNA follows: TGTGCCAGTACTACTCGGGGGACAGTTAATTCACCCCTCCACTTT.

The V call is TRBV6-5, the J call TRBJ2-1; 12 nucleotides agree with TRBD2. The CDR3 consists of 15 residues. The germline V gene encodes CDR1 MNHEY and CDR2 SVGAGI. V was pared by 6 bases and J by 7 bases, with 7 bases of the junction left unmatched. This CDR3 reads CASSEWTSGINEQFF. CDR3 in DNA: TGTGCCAGCAGCGAGTGGACTAGCGGGATAAATGAGCAGTTCTTC.

The gene calls are TRBV7-2 and TRBJ1-1, with TRBD1 matching over 7 bases. The length of the CDR3 is 15 residues. The germline V gene encodes CDR1 SGHTA and CDR2 FQGNSA. V gave up 8 bases and J gave up 7 bases; unmatched junction bases: 16. The CDR3 spells CASGVGGSFVGEAFF. CDR3 in DNA: TGTGCCAGCGGGGTAGGGGGCTCCTTTGTCGGTGAAGCTTTCTTT.

V usage is TRBV9 and J usage is TRBJ2-5; 8 bases are shared with TRBD1. This CDR3 is built from 14 residues. Germline V gene lookup returns CDR1 SGDLS and CDR2 YYNGEE. J gave up 3 bases and V 5 bases, and 6 bases lay outside the gene matches. CDR3 loop: CASSADRDEETQYF. DNA of the CDR3: TGTGCCAGCAGTGCGGACAGGGATGAAGAGACCCAGTACTTC.